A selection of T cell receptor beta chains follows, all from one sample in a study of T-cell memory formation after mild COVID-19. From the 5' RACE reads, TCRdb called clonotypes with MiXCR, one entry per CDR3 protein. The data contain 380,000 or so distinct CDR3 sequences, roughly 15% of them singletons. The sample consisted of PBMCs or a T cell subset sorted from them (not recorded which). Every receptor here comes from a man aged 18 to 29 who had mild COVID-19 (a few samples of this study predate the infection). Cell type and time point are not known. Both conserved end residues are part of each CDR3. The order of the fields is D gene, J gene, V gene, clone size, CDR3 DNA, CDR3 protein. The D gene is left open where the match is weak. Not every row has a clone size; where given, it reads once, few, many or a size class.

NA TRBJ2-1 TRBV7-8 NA TGTGCCAGCAGCTTACGCCCAGGCTCCTACACTGAGCAGTTCTTC CASSLRPGSYTEQFF
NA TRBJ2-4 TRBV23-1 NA TGCGCCAGCAGTCAATCAGAAAACATTCAGTACTTC CASSQSENIQYF
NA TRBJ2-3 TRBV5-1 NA TGCGCCAGCACTGGACTTTCGGGCCCGGATACGCAGTATTTT CASTGLSGPDTQYF
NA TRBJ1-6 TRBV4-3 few TGCGCCAGCAGCAAAAACGGGGCGGGGTATAATTCACCCCTCCACTTT CASSKNGAGYNSPLHF
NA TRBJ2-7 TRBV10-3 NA TGTGCCATCAGTGCCCGGTTGTCAGTCGAGCAGTACTTC CAISARLSVEQYF
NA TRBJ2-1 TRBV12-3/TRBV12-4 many TGTGCCAGCAGCCTCCACAATGAGCAGTTCTTC CASSLHNEQFF
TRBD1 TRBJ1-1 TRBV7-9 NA TGTGCCAGCAGCGTGAACAGGGGTACTGAAGCTTTCTTT CASSVNRGTEAFF
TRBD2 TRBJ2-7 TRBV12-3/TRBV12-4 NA TGTGCCAGCAGTTTGCGTGTTAGCGGGGGGACCCGCTACGAGCAGTACTTC CASSLRVSGGTRYEQYF
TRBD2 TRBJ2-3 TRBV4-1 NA TGCGCCAGCAGCCCGTCGGGGGGGCGGGGGACAGATACGCAGTATTTT CASSPSGGRGTDTQYF
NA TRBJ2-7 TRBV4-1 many TGCGCCAGCAGCCAGATGGGGGGCGACTACGAGCAGTACTTC CASSQMGGDYEQYF
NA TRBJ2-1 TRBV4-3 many TGCGCCAGCAGCCAAGGCCCTGGTGAGCAGTTCTTC CASSQGPGEQFF
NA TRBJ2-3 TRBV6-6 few TGTGCCAGCAGTTACCCCTCGGGGGGCACAGATACGCAGTATTTT CASSYPSGGTDTQYF
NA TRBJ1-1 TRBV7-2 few TGTGCCAGCAGCGCAGGACACAGATCTGAAGCTTTCTTT CASSAGHRSEAFF
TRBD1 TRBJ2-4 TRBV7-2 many TGTGCCAGCAGCTTGGACAGGGGGACGGACATTCAGTACTTC CASSLDRGTDIQYF
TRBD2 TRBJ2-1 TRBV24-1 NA TGTGCCACCAGTGATTCCCTAGGGCTAGCGGGGGACTCCTACAATGAGCAGTTCTTC CATSDSLGLAGDSYNEQFF
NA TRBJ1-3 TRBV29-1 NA TGCGGGGGCAGCTCTGGAAACACCATATATTTT CGGSSGNTIYF
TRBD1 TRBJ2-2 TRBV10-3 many TGTGCCCTGTCTGACAGGGGGAACACCGGGGAGCTGTTTTTT CALSDRGNTGELFF
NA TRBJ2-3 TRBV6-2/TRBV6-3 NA TGTGCCAGCAGTTCCCTTCGGACAGATACGCAGTATTTT CASSSLRTDTQYF
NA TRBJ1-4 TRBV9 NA TGTGCCAGCAGCGCCCTAAATCCCGAAAAACTGTTTTTT CASSALNPEKLFF
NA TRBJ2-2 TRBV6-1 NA TGTGCCAGCAGGCTCCGGCCGACCACCGGGGAGCTGTTTTTT CASRLRPTTGELFF
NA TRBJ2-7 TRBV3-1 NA TGTGCCAGCAGCCAGGCCTTTGGGGGGACCTACGAGCAGTACTTC CASSQAFGGTYEQYF
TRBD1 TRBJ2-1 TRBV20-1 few TGCAGTGCCCCGACAGGGCCCATCAACAATGAGCAGTTCTTC CSAPTGPINNEQFF
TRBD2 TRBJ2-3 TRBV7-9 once TGTGCCAGCAGCTTATTGGGGCGGGGGGGCACAGATACGCAGTATTTT CASSLLGRGGTDTQYF
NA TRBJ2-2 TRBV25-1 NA TGTGCCAGCAGTGAGGTTTTGTTCACCGGGGAGCTGTTTTTT CASSEVLFTGELFF
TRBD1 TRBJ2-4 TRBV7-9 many TGTGCCAGCAGCTACACATTTACGGACAGGGATGTCATTCAGTACTTC CASSYTFTDRDVIQYF
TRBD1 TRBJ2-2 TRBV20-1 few TGCAGTGCTAGAGATATGGGACAGTACACCGGGGAGCTGTTTTTT CSARDMGQYTGELFF
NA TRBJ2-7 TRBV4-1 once TGCGCCAGCAGCCAAGATCCGGGAGAATGGGAGCAGTACTTC CASSQDPGEWEQYF
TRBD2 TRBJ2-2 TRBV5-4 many TGTGCCAGCAGCTTGGTGGGGCGGGGGTCGAACACCGGGGAGCTGTTTTTT CASSLVGRGSNTGELFF
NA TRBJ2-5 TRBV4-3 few TGCGCCAGCAGCCAAGAGGGGGGAGAGACCCAGTACTTC CASSQEGGETQYF
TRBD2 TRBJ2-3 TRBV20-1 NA TGCAGTGCTAGGCGGCTAGCGGGGGTTATAATCACAGATACGCAGTATTTT CSARRLAGVIITDTQYF
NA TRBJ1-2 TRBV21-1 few TGTGCCAGCAGCAAAGTACAGCAGGGGGCATGTGGCTACACCTTC CASSKVQQGACGYTF
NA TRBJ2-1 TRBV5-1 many TGCGCCAGCAGCTTGGTTGCGTACAATGAGCAGTTCTTC CASSLVAYNEQFF
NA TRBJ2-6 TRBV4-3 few TGCGCCAGCAGCCAGGGTCCAATAGGGTCTGGGGCCAACGTCCTGACTTTC CASSQGPIGSGANVLTF
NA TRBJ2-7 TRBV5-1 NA TGCGCCAGCAGCACTACAGGGCACGAGCAGTACTTC CASSTTGHEQYF
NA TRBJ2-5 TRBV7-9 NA TGTGCCAGCAGCTTAGCGGGGGCGGGCAGATACCAAGAGACCCAGTACTTC CASSLAGAGRYQETQYF
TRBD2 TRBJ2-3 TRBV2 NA TGTGCCAGCAGGGGACTAGCGGGGACCGCGGATACGCAGTATTTT CASRGLAGTADTQYF